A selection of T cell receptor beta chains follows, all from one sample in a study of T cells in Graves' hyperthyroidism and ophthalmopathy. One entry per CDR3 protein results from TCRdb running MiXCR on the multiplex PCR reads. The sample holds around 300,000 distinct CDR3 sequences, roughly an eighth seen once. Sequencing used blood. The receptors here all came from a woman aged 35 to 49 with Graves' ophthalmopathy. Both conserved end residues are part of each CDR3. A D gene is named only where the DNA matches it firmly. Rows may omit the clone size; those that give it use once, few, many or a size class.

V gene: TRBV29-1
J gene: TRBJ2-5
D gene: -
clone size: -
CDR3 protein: CSVWSEETQYF
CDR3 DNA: TGCAGCGTTTGGAGCGAGGAGACCCAGTACTTC

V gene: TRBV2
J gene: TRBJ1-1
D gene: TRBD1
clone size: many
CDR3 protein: CASSLFTGGGTEAFF
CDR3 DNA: TGTGCCAGCAGCCTCTTCACAGGGGGCGGCACTGAAGCTTTCTTT

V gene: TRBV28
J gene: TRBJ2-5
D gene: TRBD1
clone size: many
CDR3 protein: CASSSQGARETQYF
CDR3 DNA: TGTGCCAGCAGTTCCCAGGGGGCGAGGGAGACCCAGTACTTC

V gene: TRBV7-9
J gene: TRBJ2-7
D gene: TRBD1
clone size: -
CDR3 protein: CASSLPGGTGVLREQYF
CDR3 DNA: TGTGCCAGCAGCTTACCAGGCGGGACAGGGGTTCTAAGGGAGCAGTACTTC

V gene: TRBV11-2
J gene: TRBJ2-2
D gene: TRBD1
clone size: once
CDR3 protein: CASSRLTGALNTGELFF
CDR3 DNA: TGTGCCAGCAGCCGTCTAACAGGGGCGCTGAACACCGGGGAGCTGTTTTTT

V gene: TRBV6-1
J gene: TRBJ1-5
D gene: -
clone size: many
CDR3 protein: CASSEVVGQPQHF
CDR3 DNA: TGTGCCAGCAGTGAAGTGGTGGGACAGCCCCAGCATTTT

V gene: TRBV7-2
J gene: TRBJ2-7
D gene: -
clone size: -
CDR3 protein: CASSLVFRDNYEQYF
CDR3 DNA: TGTGCCAGCAGCTTAGTATTCCGGGACAACTACGAGCAGTACTTC

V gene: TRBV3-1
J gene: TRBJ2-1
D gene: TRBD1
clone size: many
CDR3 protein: CASSQEGQVMNEQFF
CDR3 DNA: TGTGCCAGCAGCCAAGAGGGACAGGTTATGAATGAGCAGTTCTTC

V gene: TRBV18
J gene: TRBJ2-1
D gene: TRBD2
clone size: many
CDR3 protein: CASSQRGTTNEQFF
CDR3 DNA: TGTGCCAGCTCACAGCGGGGGACTACTAATGAGCAGTTCTTC

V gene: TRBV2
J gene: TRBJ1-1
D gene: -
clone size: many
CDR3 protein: CASSPNGQRAFF
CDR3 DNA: TGTGCCAGCAGTCCTAACGGACAGAGGGCTTTCTTT

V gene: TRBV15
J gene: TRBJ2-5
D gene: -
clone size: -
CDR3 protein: CATSIGRRNQETQYF
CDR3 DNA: TGTGCCACCAGCATTGGGAGGCGGAACCAAGAGACCCAGTACTTC

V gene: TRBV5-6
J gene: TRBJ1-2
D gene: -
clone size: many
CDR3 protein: CASSPSDSKGDGYTF
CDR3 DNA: TGTGCCAGCAGCCCCTCGGACTCTAAAGGGGATGGCTACACCTTC

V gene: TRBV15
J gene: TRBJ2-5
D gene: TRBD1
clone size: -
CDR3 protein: CATSRDKGPGQAQTQYF
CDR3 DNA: TGTGCCACCAGCAGAGATAAGGGGCCGGGACAGGCCCAGACCCAGTACTTC

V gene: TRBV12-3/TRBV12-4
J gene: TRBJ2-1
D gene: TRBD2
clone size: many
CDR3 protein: CASSFAGVGNEQFF
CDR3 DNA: TGTGCCAGCAGTTTTGCGGGGGTTGGTAATGAGCAGTTCTTC

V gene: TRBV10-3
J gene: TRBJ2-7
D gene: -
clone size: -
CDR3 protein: CAISESNRDSYEQYF
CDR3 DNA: TGTGCCATCAGTGAGTCAAACAGGGACTCCTACGAGCAGTACTTC

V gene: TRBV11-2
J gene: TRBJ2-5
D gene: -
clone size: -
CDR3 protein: CASSLDLRQETQYF
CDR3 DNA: TGTGCCAGCAGCTTAGATCTGCGGCAAGAGACCCAGTACTTC

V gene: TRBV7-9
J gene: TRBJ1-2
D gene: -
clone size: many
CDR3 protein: CASSLDTVGGYTF
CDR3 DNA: TGTGCCAGCAGCTTAGATACGGTTGGTGGCTACACCTTC

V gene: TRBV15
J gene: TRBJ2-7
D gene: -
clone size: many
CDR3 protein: CATSREGTIYEQYF
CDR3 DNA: TGTGCCACCAGCAGAGAGGGGACAATCTACGAGCAGTACTTC

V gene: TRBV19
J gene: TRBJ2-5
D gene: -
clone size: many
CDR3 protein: CASTPQGLQETQYF
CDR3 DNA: TGTGCCAGTACCCCACAGGGCCTACAAGAGACCCAGTACTTC

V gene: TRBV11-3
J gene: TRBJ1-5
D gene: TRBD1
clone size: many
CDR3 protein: CASSSDRDGQPQHF
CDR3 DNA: TGTGCCAGCAGCTCGGACAGGGACGGTCAGCCCCAGCATTTT

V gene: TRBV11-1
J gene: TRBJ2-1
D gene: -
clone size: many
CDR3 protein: CASSRDRGNEQFF
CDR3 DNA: TGTGCCAGCAGCCGAGACAGAGGCAATGAGCAGTTCTTC

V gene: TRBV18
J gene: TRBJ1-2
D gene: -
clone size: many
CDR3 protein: CASSPRPASLDGYTF
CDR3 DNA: TGTGCCAGCTCACCACGGCCAGCCTCTTTGGATGGCTACACCTTC

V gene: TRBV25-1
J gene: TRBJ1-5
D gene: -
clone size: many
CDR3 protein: CASQGYGNQPQHF
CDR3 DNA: TGTGCCAGTCAAGGGTACGGCAATCAGCCCCAGCATTTT

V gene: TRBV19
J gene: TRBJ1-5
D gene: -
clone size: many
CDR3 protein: CASSSEDIGNQPQHF
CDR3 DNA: TGTGCCAGTAGTAGTGAGGACATAGGGAATCAGCCCCAGCATTTT